One sample yielded the 26 T cell receptor beta chains listed below, sequenced in a study of molecular identifiers for immune sequencing clone quantification (dated by TCRdb to 2016 to 2019). Library method: PCR. For sequencing, a NextSeq 500 was employed. The public reads were quality trimmed at Q25 with fastp and then assembled into clones with MiXCR by TCRdb, keeping productive beta chains. Every entry covers one CDR3 protein and lists the most common genes and DNA from its rows. Counted in this sample were tens of thousands of distinct CDR3 sequences; more than 35% of them appeared once. Of the sample, 3% to 4.5% is held by the ten largest clones. The sample comprised naive CD8+ T cells from blood, with Jurkat cell RNA spiked in. The cell subset or site tag for this specimen amounts to: FACS-sorted CD8+CD4-CCR7+CD45RA+ naive T cells. The source of these receptors is a human donor in good health. Some libraries in this study had Jurkat cell RNA spiked in.

This rearrangement joins TRBV12-3 or TRBV12-4 to TRBJ1-5, with D possibly matching TRBD1 (5 bases). The germline V and J ends were trimmed by 5 bases and 6 bases, with 17 bases remaining between them. The CDR3 is 15 amino acids. Written as DNA, the CDR3 is TGTGCCAGCAGTAATAAGCTGGGAGGGGTTCAGCCCCAGCATTTT. This sequence encodes CASSNKLGGVQPQHF.

This clonotype showed up just once. A much more abundant neighbour one base away suggests this may be a read error. The rearrangement links TRBV6-6 to TRBJ2-7, with 8 nucleotides matching TRBD2. This CDR3 is built from 14 residues. CDR1 and CDR2 from the germline V gene are MNHNY and SVGAGI (reference sequence). The DNA for the CDR3 is TGTGGCAGCAGTTACTCGGGACTAGTCTACGAGCAGTACTTC. Its protein is CGSSYSGLVYEQYF.

The genes are TRBV6-6 and TRBJ2-1; no clear D gene. CDR1 and CDR2 (germline): MNHNY, SVGAGI (reference sequence). Deletions cut 0 bases from V and 5 bases from J, with 14 bases between. There are 16 residues in the CDR3. CDR3 sequence: CASSYSKFIRDNEQFF. CDR3 sequence (DNA): TGTGCCAGCAGTTACTCGAAGTTCATTAGAGACAATGAGCAGTTCTTC.

This clonotype was counted ten times or more. The chain has TRBV6-6 and TRBJ2-2; the match to TRBD2 covers 14 bases. Germline loops: CDR1 MNHNY, CDR2 SVGAGI (reference sequence). Germline trimming cut 2 bases from V and 4 bases from J; bases unmatched to any gene: 12. CDR3 length equals 20 residues. In nucleotides, the CDR3 is TGTGCCAGCAGTTACGGGGGACTAGCGGGAGTAAGAATCCGCACCGGGGAGCTGTTTTTT. Residues: CASSYGGLAGVRIRTGELFF.

This clonotype was seen many times. The chain recombines TRBV7-3 with TRBJ1-1; D is uncertain. This CDR3 region has 13 residues. Trimming shortened V by 0 bases and J by 4 bases, and 6 bases separated the two germline ends. The germline V gene encodes CDR1 SGHTA and CDR2 FQGTGA. The CDR3 loop is CASSLTGVTEAFF. The CDR3 DNA sequence: TGTGCCAGCAGCTTAACGGGAGTCACTGAAGCTTTCTTT. The full variable domain, in which reference TRBV7-3 and TRBJ1-1 provide the parts outside the CDR3, is GAGVSQTPSNKVTEKGKYVELRCDPISGHTALYWYRQSLGQGPEFLIYFQGTGAADDSGLPNDRFFAVRPEGSVSTLKIQRTERGDSAVYLCASSLTGVTEAFFGQGTRLTVV.

As regards this clonotype: A much larger clone lies one base from this, so it may be a read error. The CDR3 spells CASSYSQRISDTQYF. DNA for the CDR3: TGTGCCAGCAGTTACTCACAAAGGATCTCAGATACGCAGTATTTT. The J gene is TRBJ2-3, the V gene TRBV6-5; unclear D gene. The CDR3 has 15 residues. In germline, CDR1 is MNHEY, CDR2 SVGAGI. V lost 0 bases, J lost 4 bases, and 11 bases lay in between.

This clonotype was seen more than once but under ten times. The chain couples TRBV27 to TRBJ1-1; D is possibly TRBD1 (5 bases). V was shortened by 6 bases and J by 4 bases, with 12 bases between the two germline ends. Germline V gene data show CDR1 as MNHEY and CDR2 as SMNVEV (reference sequence). This CDR3 spans 13 amino acids. The CDR3 loop reads CASREGRATEAFF. CDR3 DNA: TGTGCCAGCAGAGAGGGGCGCGCCACTGAAGCTTTCTTT.

The chain joins TRBV10-3 to TRBJ2-3, with no clear D. CDR1 is ENHRY, CDR2 SYGVKD, per germline. This CDR3 has 15 amino acids. V dropped 2 bases and J dropped 1 base, with 10 bases sitting between them. The CDR3 loop reads CAISEPRRGTDTQYF. In DNA, the CDR3 is TGTGCCATCAGTGAGCCGAGACGTGGCACAGATACGCAGTATTTT.

As to this clonotype: The junction and the germline gene differ at one end; a read error may be behind it. J is TRBJ1-5 and V is TRBV24-1; 8 bases are a match to TRBD1. The germline V gene has CDR1 KGHDR and CDR2 SFDVKD. The CDR3 has 15 amino acids. The CDR3 loop reads CAISDSRQGLQPQHF. The CDR3 DNA sequence: TGTGCCATCAGTGATTCCCGACAGGGGTTACAGCCCCAGCATTTT.

The chain employs TRBV28 and TRBJ2-3; D is unclear. The germline CDR1 and CDR2 sequences are MDHEN and SYDVKM. This CDR3 contains 16 residues. V was pared by 5 bases and J by 1 base, with 16 bases between. In nucleotides, the CDR3 is TGTGCCAGCAGTCACCCATTCGGAACGGGCACAGATACGCAGTATTTT. Translated: CASSHPFGTGTDTQYF.

This clonotype was observed a handful of times. With a much larger clone just one base away, this may be a read error. This rearrangement joins TRBV7-2 to TRBJ2-7; tentative D call: TRBD2 (6 bases). V lost 8 bases, J lost 7 bases, and 18 bases lay in between. This CDR3 comprises 13 residues. Germline-derived CDR1 and CDR2 are SGHTA and FQGNSA. The CDR3 is CASGPVAGREQYF. Here the CDR3 DNA reads TGTGCCAGCGGCCCCGTCGCAGGGAGGGAGCAGTACTTC.

The chain has TRBV13 and TRBJ2-5; 13 nucleotides line up with TRBD2. V dropped 5 bases and J dropped 9; count of bases not matched to a gene: 12. Germline V gene sequence: CDR1 PRHDT, CDR2 FYEKMQ (reference sequence). This CDR3 contains 16 residues. The CDR3 here is CASSGTSGKIVEPQYF. In DNA form, the CDR3 reads TGTGCCAGCAGCGGGACTAGCGGGAAGATCGTGGAGCCCCAGTACTTC.

For this clonotype: Since no conserved phenylalanine or tryptophan closes the CDR3, a read error is the likely cause. V and J are TRBV7-9 and TRBJ1-3; D is unclear. Germline lookup yields CDR1 SEHNR and CDR2 FQNEAQ (reference sequence). This CDR3 has 15 residues. V shed 6 bases and J shed 3 bases, with 15 bases lying between them. CDR3 in amino acids: CASSTTDRNGNTIYY. For the CDR3, the DNA is TGTGCCAGCAGTACTACAGATCGGAATGGAAACACCATATATTAT.

In this sample, this clonotype turned up a few times. The rearrangement joins TRBV9 to TRBJ1-5; TRBD1 might be the D (6 bases). The CDR3 totals 15 residues. Per germline, CDR1 SGDLS and CDR2 YYNGEE. With 0 bases removed from V and 7 bases from J, the gap between germline ends came to 14 bases. The DNA for the CDR3 is TGTGCCAGCAGCGTAGGACACCGGGACACGCAGCCCCAGCATTTT. Protein: CASSVGHRDTQPQHF.

This clonotype was picked up many times. This chain links TRBV19 with TRBJ2-7, with 8 nucleotides matching TRBD1. With V trimmed by 5 bases and J by 3 bases, 3 bases remained unmatched. The CDR3 is 13 amino acids. From germline, CDR1 is LNHDA and CDR2 SQIVND (reference sequence). The CDR3 sequence: CASSAGQGYEQYF. Here the CDR3 DNA reads TGTGCCAGTAGTGCTGGACAGGGCTACGAGCAGTACTTC.

This clonotype has a handful of counts. The V gene is TRBV5-6, the J gene TRBJ2-3, with 7 positions matching TRBD2. Germline V gene sequence: CDR1 SGHDT, CDR2 YYEEEE. The CDR3 sequence is 14 residues long. V shed 7 bases, J shed 4 bases, and the junction held 9 bases outside the gene matches. CDR3 DNA: TGTGCCAGCTCCTGGGGGGGGGAGGCAGATACGCAGTATTTT. Protein: CASSWGGEADTQYF.

The genes are TRBV7-2 and TRBJ2-7, with D possibly being TRBD1 (6 bases). CDR1 and CDR2 from the germline V gene are SGHTA and FQGNSA. The V end lost 1 base, the J end lost 4 bases, and 8 bases lay between the germline ends. The CDR3 runs to 13 residues. The CDR3 nucleotides read TGTGCCAGCAGCTTAGGAGGACAGTACGAGCAGTACTTC. Translated, it gives CASSLGGQYEQYF. Drawing the rest from reference TRBV7-2 and TRBJ2-7, the complete variable domain is GAGVSQSPSNKVTEKGKDVELRCDPISGHTALYWYRQSLGQGLEFLIYFQGNSAPDKSGLPSDRFSAERTGGSVSTLTIQRTQQEDSAVYLCASSLGGQYEQYFGPGTRLTVT.

The chain carries TRBV13 and TRBJ2-7, with TRBD2 identical over 10 bases. V was pared by 5 bases and J by 3 bases, with 7 bases of the junction left unmatched. From germline, CDR1 is PRHDT and CDR2 FYEKMQ (reference sequence). The CDR3 has 15 amino acids. The CDR3 sequence: CASSPSGLADYEQYF. For the CDR3, the DNA is TGTGCCAGCAGCCCCAGCGGACTAGCGGACTACGAGCAGTACTTC.

There are many counts of this clonotype. This chain joins TRBV28 and TRBJ2-3; D remains ambiguous. The germline gives CDR1 MDHEN, CDR2 SYDVKM. With 3 bases removed from V and 2 bases from J, the gap between germline ends came to 3 bases. This CDR3 region has 12 residues. The CDR3, as DNA: TGTGCCAGCAGTTTGCCCACAGATACGCAGTATTTT. It codes for CASSLPTDTQYF.

A remark on this clonotype: At one of its ends the junction is not consistent with the germline gene, which may arise from a read error. The chain recombines TRBV7-3 with TRBJ2-1; tentatively, D is TRBD1 or TRBD2 (5 bases each). This CDR3 has 18 residues. Per germline, CDR1 SGHTA and CDR2 FQGTGA. As DNA, the CDR3 is TGTGCCAGCAGCTCCGGGACGCGCGACGGGGAGACCTACAAAGAGCAGTTCTTC. Translating it yields CASSSGTRDGETYKEQFF.

This clonotype was seen just once. A much larger clone lies one base from this, so it may be a read error. The CDR3 DNA follows: TGTGCCAGCAGGGTGGACAGCCATACGCAGCATTTT. Its translation is CASRVDSHTQHF. The chain has TRBV13 and TRBJ2-3, with D possibly TRBD1 on 6 matching bases. The better agreement between TRBJ1-5 and the DNA end casts doubt on the J call. The CDR3 extends over 12 amino acids. CDR1 is PRHDT and CDR2 is FYEKMQ in the germline V gene (reference sequence).

This clonotype was detected only a few times. The rearrangement joins TRBV4-1 to TRBJ2-1, with 9 bases fitting TRBD2. From germline, CDR1 is MGHRA and CDR2 YSYEKL. The V gene end was trimmed by 4 bases and the J gene end by 10 bases; junction bases not matched to a gene: 2. The CDR3 sequence is 12 residues long. The DNA for the CDR3 is TGCGCCAGCAGCCGGACTAGCGTCGAGCAGTTCTTC. As protein: CASSRTSVEQFF.

To note about this clonotype: A much larger clone is a single base away; this may be a read error. The DNA for the CDR3 is TGTGCCAGCAGCGCCCTAGGCGGGGGTCCTGCGAACACCGGGGAGCTGTTTTTT. Translating gives CASSALGGGPANTGELFF. The gene calls are TRBV7-9 and TRBJ2-2; 7 bases fit TRBD2. CDR1 is SEHNR and CDR2 is FQNEAQ in the germline V gene (reference sequence). CDR3 length: 18 amino acids. The V and J ends lost 5 bases and 0 bases, in that order; junction bases with no gene match: 12. The complete variable domain, with remaining parts taken from reference TRBV7-9 and TRBJ2-2, reads DTGVSQNPRHKITKRGQNVTFRCDPISEHNRLYWYRQTLGQGPEFLTYFQNEAQLEKSRLLSDRFSAERPKGSFSTLEIQRTEQGDSAMYLCASSALGGGPANTGELFFGEGSRLTVL.

V gene TRBV4-3 combines with J gene TRBJ2-1; possibly TRBD1 for D (6 bases). The germline CDR1 and CDR2 sequences are LGHNA and YSLEER. Trimming took off 0 bases at V and 7 bases at J, with 10 bases between the two ends. The CDR3 has 14 residues. Here the CDR3 reads CASSQDYRANEQFF. The DNA for the CDR3 is TGCGCCAGCAGCCAAGATTACAGGGCTAATGAGCAGTTCTTC.

The chain joins TRBV6-2 or TRBV6-3 to TRBJ1-5; TRBD1 aligns across 9 bases. The CDR3 has 13 residues. V trimming: 8 bases; J trimming: 5 bases; junction bases outside the gene matches: 4. Looked up from germline, CDR1 is MNHEY and CDR2 is SVGEGT. The CDR3 DNA follows: TGTGCCAGCCGGGACAGGGTTGATCAGCCCCAGCATTTT. Protein sequence: CASRDRVDQPQHF.

This clonotype was seen a few times. V and J are TRBV5-6 and TRBJ2-1; 7 positions match TRBD1. CDR1 SGHDT and CDR2 YYEEEE come from the germline V gene. The CDR3 spans 13 residues. Trimming removed 3 bases from V and 5 bases from J; junction bases left unmatched: 2. CDR3 residues: CASSSGTDNEQFF. The DNA of the CDR3 is TGTGCCAGCAGCTCCGGGACAGACAATGAGCAGTTCTTC.